Sequencing of this TCR beta chain was carried out in a study of T cells after yellow fever vaccination. CDR1 SQVTM and CDR2 ANQGSEA come from the germline V gene. V was clipped by 5 bases and J by 6 bases, with 16 bases between them. The CDR3 contains 14 residues. This clonotype has just a few counts. Its antigen is unidentified. Points from the study as a whole: Peaking faster, on day 5 versus 15, the secondary response was nonetheless weaker.

TCRdb fed the 5' RACE reads into MiXCR, producing one record per CDR3 protein. The sample includes some 560,000 distinct CDR3 sequences, less than 20% of them seen just once. The TCR originated in a man aged 30 to 45 who received the YFV17D yellow fever vaccine. The chain couples TRBV29-1 to TRBJ2-2; no clear D gene. Sequences were derived from PBMCs, sampled 15 days after the yellow fever booster vaccination. As DNA, the CDR3 is TGCAGCGTTTGCCTTCTCCCCCCTGCCGGGGAGCTGTTTTTT. Translating it yields CSVCLLPPAGELFF.